This T cell receptor beta chain was recorded in a study of cytomegalovirus exposure and HLA in healthy donors (dated by TCRdb to the late 2010s). Background for the entire study: An earlier analysis of a few hundred of the donors reported 250 to 300 Gb of sequence data and about 120 million unique TCR beta sequences obtained from around 170 million T cells. Every repertoire in the discovery cohort had been generated on one and the same sequencing platform. The study used immunosequencing to profile the T cell repertoires of 666 subjects and linked those repertoires to cytomegalovirus serostatus. Rather than using new phenotypic data, the later analysis identified candidate immune exposures from TCR beta sequences and from how often those sequences occurred across donors. Class I and class II HLA loci were covered by the typing at four-digit resolution. Roughly 300 gigabases of sequencing data and approximately 80 million unique TCR sequences were included in an early release covering 500 to 750 HLA-typed donors. The genetic ancestry cluster associated with self-reported Caucasian donors included roughly 84% of the roughly 390 genotyped donors. A later genetic analysis used genome-wide SNP genotypes for 398 of the 666 donors, treating that subset as a discovery cohort. The number of typed donors differed by locus: about 620-640 for A, B, C, DRB1 and DQB1; approximately 540 for DQA1; 606 for DPA1; and approximately 450 for DPB1. To predict cytomegalovirus infection status, the study combined high-throughput TCR immunosequencing, statistical association of individual TCRs with disease status, and machine learning. An earlier analysis of roughly 580 of the donors used high-throughput TCR beta sequencing to judge whether each TCR beta V gene segment behaved as functional or pseudogenic. Alongside the repertoire data, information on donor age, sex, ethnicity and CMV serostatus was compiled. In addition to the first cohort of about 650 subjects, a separate validation cohort of about 120 different subjects was used. Five DR-DQ haplotypes were handled as single units for association and clustering, since linkage in the cohort was strong. The study aimed to test whether cataloging public T cell receptors could reveal signatures of past pathogen exposure. Among some 400 genotyped donors of the cohort, an average of roughly 230,000 unique TCR beta nucleotide sequences was sequenced per donor, of which roughly 17% were non-productive. To study patterns of TCR occurrence, a later analysis re-analyzed previously published TCR beta repertoires from more than 550 donors and added high-resolution HLA genotyping. General conclusions and limits of the study: A total of fewer than 200 TCR beta chains were listed by the study as associated with cytomegalovirus. This cohort had only TCR beta chains sequenced, and the lack of alpha or paired-chain data limited which features could be detected. In a later genetic analysis, fewer N-insertions in productive TCRs were reported among donors in an Asian-associated ancestry cluster than the approximately 630-donor mean. A later analysis found that most CMV-associated TCR beta chains appeared HLA-restricted, with HLA associations seemingly driven largely by CMV exposure. The only immune exposure information available for the cohort was CMV serostatus. Correlated functional status among segregating V segments might be attributable to linkage disequilibrium, but an unknown experimental factor could not be ruled out. Because counts were too low, roughly 16 rarely observed V segments, including chromosome 9 orphons, were excluded from the earlier analysis of several hundred of the donors. An association between a missense DCLRE1C variant and V-gene and J-gene trimming of TCR beta chains was found in a later genetic analysis and replicated in an independent cohort. Sequencing depth was assumed to be roughly uniform across donors in the presence/absence analyses, though that assumption may not hold. Because HLA typing was missing for some donors at each locus, association tests included only the typed subset. In a later analysis, more than 15,000 TCR beta sequences were associated with specific HLA alleles at a false discovery rate of 0.05. In vitro tests confirmed that a few of the cytomegalovirus-associated TCR beta chains recognize cytomegalovirus antigens. According to a later analysis, TCR association rates differed among HLA loci, with DRB1 alleles showing the most associated TCRs and HLA-C alleles showing the fewest. It was suggested by the authors that the approach could potentially be generalized to other disease states and immunological phenotypes. The classifier was reported to diagnose cytomegalovirus status with high specificity and sensitivity in both the original and validation cohorts. A later analysis reported that several top co-occurrence clusters appeared linked to parvovirus B19, influenza, CMV and Epstein-Barr virus. Compared with equally common non-associated chains, HLA-associated TCR beta chains in a later analysis were more clonally expanded and had lower generation probabilities. Most TCR sequences were seen in very few donors, while some public TCRs were found in many individuals. In an earlier analysis of roughly 500 of the donors, most TCR beta V segments appeared in productive rearrangements about 87% or about 30% of the time, broadly matching IMGT annotations. A further reported finding was that TCR beta sequences accurately predicted the HLA-A and HLA-B alleles for most subjects in the first cohort. Assigning TCR associations to individual alleles was difficult when HLA alleles, especially DR and DQ, strongly co-occurred. A cluster of highly shared sequence variants was judged likely to represent a technical artifact of the sequencing pipeline.

Regarding this clone: Its specific antigen is unknown.

In total, over 600 healthy bone marrow donors made up the cohort. All cohort members were sampled while nominally healthy, although unrecorded immune exposures were likely present. The donor tested CMV seropositive and was one of the 289 seropositive cohort members. A peripheral blood sample was provided by each donor, and peripheral blood mononuclear cells were used for TCR beta sequencing. Genomic DNA was extracted from the blood cell samples with the Qiagen DNeasy Blood Extraction Kit. Libraries were built with the immunoSEQ multiplex PCR assay. For the multiplex PCR, a mixture combining 60 forward primers for TCR Vbeta segments and 13 reverse primers for TCR Jbeta segments was used. The CDR3 region of rearranged TCR beta genes was amplified from genomic DNA with a multiplex PCR assay. The amplified TCR beta libraries were sequenced on the Illumina HiSeq System as 87-base-pair reads. The authors' analysis ran thus. A later analysis counted around 72 million unique TCR beta chains across the roughly 700 repertoires, and some 12 million of these chains were shared by at least two donors. To remove PCR and sequencing errors, raw reads were error-corrected and collapsed into unique sequences using a nearest-neighbor algorithm that merged closely related sequences. Alignment of CDR3 sequences to IMGT reference sequences was used to assign V, D and J gene segments. For a sequence to be retained, a match of at least six nucleotides to both a V gene segment and a J gene segment was required. A rearrangement counted as productive if the CDR3 had no stop codons and remained in frame with V and J, and every other rearrangement counted as non-productive. CDR3 was defined by IMGT convention, running from the second conserved V-encoded cysteine to the conserved J-encoded phenylalanine. The earlier analysis of about 500 of the donors excluded sequences that lacked an unambiguous match to a single V gene segment. In an earlier analysis of several hundred of the donors, V segments were called functional above 56.7% productive rearrangements and were called segregating when the between-donor standard deviation exceeded 5%. A statistical classification framework was developed to diagnose cytomegalovirus status using the catalog of TCR beta chain sequences. In a later analysis, TCR nucleotide sequences were compared against IMGT/GENE-DB human TR gene sequences so that V and J genes could be assigned. In a later analysis, CDR3 sequences and most-parsimonious VDJ recombination scenarios were assigned using the TCRdist pipeline. In a later analysis, each TCR beta chain was defined by its CDR3 amino acid sequence together with its V-gene family, and reads without a unique V-gene family were excluded. In a later analysis, 450 to 600 highly shared, low-generation-probability nucleotide sequences were removed to address suspected cross-contamination and a sequencing artifact. In a later analysis, a clonal expansion index was calculated for each public chain from normalized within-repertoire ranks of inferred template counts. A later analysis computed generation probabilities with a VDJ recombination model fitted to out-of-frame rearrangements, and checked the results against IGoR. In a later analysis, hypergeometric tests were used to score TCR-TCR, TCR-HLA and TCR-CMV co-occurrence, with a repertoire-size bias correction applied to TCR pairs. To estimate false discovery rates, a later analysis permuted the HLA or CMV assignments 20 times. In a later analysis, co-occurring TCRs were grouped with DBSCAN, and TCRdist sequence similarity was added when clustering was performed within HLA-allele-positive subsets. Repertoires with fewer than 30,000 or more than 120,000 public chains were left out of co-occurrence clustering, as were about 5 repertoires with anomalous nucleotide sharing. The immuneACCESS repertoire file appears here via TCRdb, limited to in-frame rearrangements. These files lack a portion of the clones; in checked studies, under half of the deficit traces to unresolved V genes, and the cause of the others is not known. V and J calls and clone size are as listed in that table; D and trimming were resolved from the DNA. The sample table on file contains around 210,000 clones. The biggest ten clones account for more than 0.95% of the sample.

Sequenced sample: PBMCs. This clonotype was sampled from a girl aged 2 to 10 in good health and CMV-seropositive.

The encoded CDR3 is CASSLSGTANTGELFF. The DNA sequence is TGCGCCAGCAGCTTGTCTGGGACAGCGAACACCGGGGAGCTGTTTTTT. The V and J segments used are TRBV5-1 and TRBJ2-2, with TRBD1 matching 7 junction bases. Including the terminal cysteine and phenylalanine, the CDR3 comprises 16 residues. Only the CDR3 DNA stays, 48 bases, in frame from base 1. V and J are trimmed by 1 base and 0 bases, and the gene matches miss 3 bases of the junction. The germline V gene sets CDR1 to SGHRS and CDR2 to YFSETQ. Full variable domain (CDR3 extended with the reference TRBV5-1 and TRBJ2-2 proteins): KAGVTQTPRYLIKTRGQQVTLSCSPISGHRSVSWYQQTPGQGLQFLFEYFSETQRNKGNFPGRFSGRQFSNSRSEMNVSTLELGDSALYLCASSLSGTANTGELFFGEGSRLTVL.